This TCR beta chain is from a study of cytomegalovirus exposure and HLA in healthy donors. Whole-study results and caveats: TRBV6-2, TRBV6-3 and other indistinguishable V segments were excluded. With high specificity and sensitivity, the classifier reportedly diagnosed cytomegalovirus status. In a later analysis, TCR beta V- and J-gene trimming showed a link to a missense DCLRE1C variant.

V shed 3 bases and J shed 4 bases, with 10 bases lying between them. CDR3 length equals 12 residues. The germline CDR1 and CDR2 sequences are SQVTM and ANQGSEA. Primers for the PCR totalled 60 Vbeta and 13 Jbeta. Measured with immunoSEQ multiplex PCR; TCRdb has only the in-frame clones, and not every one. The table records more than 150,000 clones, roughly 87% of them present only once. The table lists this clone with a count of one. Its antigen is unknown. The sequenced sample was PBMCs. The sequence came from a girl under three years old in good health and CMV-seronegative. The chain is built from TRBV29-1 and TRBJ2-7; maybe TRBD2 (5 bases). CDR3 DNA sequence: TGCAGCGTTGAGCTCCCGGGGTACGAGCAGTACTTC. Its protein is CSVELPGYEQYF.